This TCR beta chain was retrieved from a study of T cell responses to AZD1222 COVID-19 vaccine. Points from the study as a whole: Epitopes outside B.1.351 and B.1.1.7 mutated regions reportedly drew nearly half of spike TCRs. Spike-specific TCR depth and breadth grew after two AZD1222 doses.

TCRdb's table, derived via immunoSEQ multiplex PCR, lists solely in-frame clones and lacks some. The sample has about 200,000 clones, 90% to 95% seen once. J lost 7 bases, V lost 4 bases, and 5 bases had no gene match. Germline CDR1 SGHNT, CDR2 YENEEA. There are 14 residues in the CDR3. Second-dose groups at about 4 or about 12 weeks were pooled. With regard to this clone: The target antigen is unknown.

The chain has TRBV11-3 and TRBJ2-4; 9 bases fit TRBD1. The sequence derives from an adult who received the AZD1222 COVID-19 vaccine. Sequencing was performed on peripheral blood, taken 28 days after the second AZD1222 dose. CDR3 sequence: CASSSGTGSNIQYF. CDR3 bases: TGTGCCAGCAGCTCCGGGACAGGGAGTAACATTCAGTACTTC.